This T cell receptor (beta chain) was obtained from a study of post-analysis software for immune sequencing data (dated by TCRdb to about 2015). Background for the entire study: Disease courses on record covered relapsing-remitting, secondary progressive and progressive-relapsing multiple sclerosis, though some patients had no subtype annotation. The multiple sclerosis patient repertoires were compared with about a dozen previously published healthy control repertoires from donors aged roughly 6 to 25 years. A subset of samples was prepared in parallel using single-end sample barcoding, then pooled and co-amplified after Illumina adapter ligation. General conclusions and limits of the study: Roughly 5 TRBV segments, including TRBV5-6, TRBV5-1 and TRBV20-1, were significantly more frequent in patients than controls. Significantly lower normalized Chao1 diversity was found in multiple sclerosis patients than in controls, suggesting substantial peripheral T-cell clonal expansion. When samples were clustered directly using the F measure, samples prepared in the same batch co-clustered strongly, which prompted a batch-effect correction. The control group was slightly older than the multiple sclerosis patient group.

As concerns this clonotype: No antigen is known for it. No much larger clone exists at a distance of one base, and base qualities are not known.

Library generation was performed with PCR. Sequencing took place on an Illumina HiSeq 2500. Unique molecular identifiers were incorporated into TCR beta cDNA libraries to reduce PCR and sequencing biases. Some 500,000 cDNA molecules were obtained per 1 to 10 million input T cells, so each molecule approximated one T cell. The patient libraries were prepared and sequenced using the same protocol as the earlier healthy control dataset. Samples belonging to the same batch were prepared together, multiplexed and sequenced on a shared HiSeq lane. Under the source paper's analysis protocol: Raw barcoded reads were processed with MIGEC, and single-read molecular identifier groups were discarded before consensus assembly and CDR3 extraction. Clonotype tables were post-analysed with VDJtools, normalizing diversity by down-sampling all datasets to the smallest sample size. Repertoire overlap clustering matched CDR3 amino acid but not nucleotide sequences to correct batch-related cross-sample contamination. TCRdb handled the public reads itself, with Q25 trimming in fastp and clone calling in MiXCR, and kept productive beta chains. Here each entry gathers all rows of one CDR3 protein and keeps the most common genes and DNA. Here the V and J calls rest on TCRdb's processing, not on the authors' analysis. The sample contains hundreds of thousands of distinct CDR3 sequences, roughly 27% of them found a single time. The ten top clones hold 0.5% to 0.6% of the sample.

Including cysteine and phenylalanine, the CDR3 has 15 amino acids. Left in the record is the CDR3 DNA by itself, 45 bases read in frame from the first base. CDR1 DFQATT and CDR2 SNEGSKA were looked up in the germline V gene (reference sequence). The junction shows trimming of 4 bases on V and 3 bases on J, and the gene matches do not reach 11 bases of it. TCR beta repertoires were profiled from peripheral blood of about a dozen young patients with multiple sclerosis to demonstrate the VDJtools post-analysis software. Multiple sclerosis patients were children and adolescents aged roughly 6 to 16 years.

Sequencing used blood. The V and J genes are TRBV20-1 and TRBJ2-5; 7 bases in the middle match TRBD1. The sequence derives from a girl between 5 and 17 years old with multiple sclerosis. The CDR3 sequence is CSATNHRGGKETQYF. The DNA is TGCAGTGCTACCAACCACAGGGGTGGGAAAGAGACCCAGTACTTC.